This note documents a single TCR beta chain sequence. Its specificity is not known. The PCR was carried out with 60 Vbeta primers and 13 Jbeta primers. Sequencing was performed with immunoSEQ multiplex PCR; in TCRdb, only in-frame clones are kept and a portion is missing. The table shows some 120,000 clones, with roughly four fifths occurring only once. The data derive from a study of cytomegalovirus exposure and HLA in healthy donors. General study results and limits: Some V segments (TRBV6-2 and TRBV6-3 among them) were excluded as indistinguishable.

CDR3 size: 14 residues. Germline V gene sequence: CDR1 LNHDA, CDR2 SQIVND (reference sequence). V lost 6 bases, J lost 10 bases, and 16 bases lay in between. The rearrangement joins TRBV19 to TRBJ1-6; D may be TRBD1 (6 bases). The sample taken for sequencing was PBMCs. The TCR originated in a woman under 30 in good health and CMV-seronegative. CDR3 coding DNA: TGTGCCAGTAGCCCTTCTCGGGGGGGCTCACCCCTCCACTTT. It codes for CASSPSRGGSPLHF.